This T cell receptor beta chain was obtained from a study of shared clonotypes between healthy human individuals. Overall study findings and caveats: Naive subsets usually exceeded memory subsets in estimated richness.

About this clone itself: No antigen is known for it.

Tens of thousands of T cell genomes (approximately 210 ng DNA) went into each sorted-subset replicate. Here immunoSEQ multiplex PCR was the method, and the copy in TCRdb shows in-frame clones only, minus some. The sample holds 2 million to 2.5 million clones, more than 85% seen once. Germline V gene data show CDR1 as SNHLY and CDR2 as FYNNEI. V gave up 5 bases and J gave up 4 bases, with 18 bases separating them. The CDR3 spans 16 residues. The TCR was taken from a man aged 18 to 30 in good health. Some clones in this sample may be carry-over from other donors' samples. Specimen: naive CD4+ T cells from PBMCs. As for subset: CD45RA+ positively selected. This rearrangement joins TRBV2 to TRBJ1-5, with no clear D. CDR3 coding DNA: TGTGCCAGCAGTTCAGAAAACGCTAGAGGAAATCAGCCCCAGCATTTT. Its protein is CASSSENARGNQPQHF.